This entry is about one T cell receptor beta chain. This sample was included in a study of blood T cell repertoires in COVID-19. In the study overall: Samples representing acute and convalescent COVID-19 were sourced from the United States, Italy and Spain.

While infection was still active, Seattle patients were enrolled and then followed longitudinally. Generated by immunoSEQ multiplex PCR, the TCRdb table keeps only in-frame clones and is missing some. The sample records over 85,000 clones, about 87% being singletons. The germline CDR1 and CDR2 sequences are SEHNR and FQNEAQ (reference sequence). The CDR3 extends over 14 amino acids. With 4 bases removed from V and 5 bases from J, the gap between germline ends came to 14 bases. The TCR sequence derives from a human donor with COVID-19, enrolled during active disease. The donor label of this sample is uncertain. This chain joins TRBV7-9 and TRBJ1-2, with TRBD1 as a possible D gene (6 bases). Sequenced material: peripheral blood. The CDR3: CASSSLLGAYGYTF. CDR3 in DNA: TGTGCCAGCAGCTCCCTCTTGGGGGCGTATGGCTACACCTTC. Supplemented by reference TRBV7-9 and TRBJ1-2, the full variable domain reads DTGVSQNPRHKITKRGQNVTFRCDPISEHNRLYWYRQTLGQGPEFLTYFQNEAQLEKSRLLSDRFSAERPKGSFSTLEIQRTEQGDSAMYLCASSSLLGAYGYTFGSGTRLTVV.